Listed below are T cell receptor beta chains from one sample, sequenced in a study of OX40 agonist ivuxolimab in advanced cancers. Here immunoSEQ multiplex PCR was the method, and the copy in TCRdb shows in-frame clones only, minus some. The table has about 20,000 clones, around four fifths seen once. The sequenced sample was CD4+ or CD8+ T cells sorted from blood, obtained in a trial of the OX40 agonist ivuxolimab. Source of these receptors: an adult with an advanced solid tumor such as melanoma, head and neck, liver or kidney cancer. Each CDR3 is given with its conserved first and last residue.

>TRBV5-3|19|TRBJ1-4
CARSLVSPLQGKTNEKLFF
>TRBV29-1|14|TRBJ1-2
CSAAGQGLAYGYTF
>TRBV30|11|TRBJ2-1
CAWSATLEQFF
>TRBV18|13|TRBJ2-5
CASSPPVAETQYF
>TRBV9|13|TRBJ2-1
CASSGRDYNEQFF
>TRBV28|11|TRBJ2-3
CASSSLDTQYF
>TRBV14|15|TRBJ2-7
CASSAGQGRGYEQYF
>TRBV6-1|14|TRBJ2-3
CASSGLGRTDTQYF
>TRBV27|11|TRBJ2-7
CASGEGDEQYF
>TRBV15|17|TRBJ2-1
CATSRDEGGLHNDEQFF
>TRBV30|12|TRBJ1-1
CAWGGRNTEAFF
>TRBV6-5|13|TRBJ1-1
CASSYGWHTEAFF
>TRBV6-1|15|TRBJ1-6
CASSESPPRISPLHF
>TRBV7-8|13|TRBJ1-2
CASSLGGLNGYTF
>TRBV5-5|15|TRBJ2-7
CASSSKDRGLDEQYF
>TRBV6-4|14|TRBJ1-6
CASSLARDNSPLHF
>TRBV30|12|TRBJ1-1
CAWRPGGTEAFF
>TRBV10-1|17|TRBJ1-3
CASIGDRDLSSGNTIYF
>TRBV5-1|15|TRBJ1-1
CASSLAPDTKTEAFF
>TRBV27|13|TRBJ2-7
CASSDRDSYEQYF
>TRBV5-1|12|TRBJ2-7
CASSLANNEQYF
>TRBV6-4|15|TRBJ2-3
CASSDSSGGADTQYF
>TRBV10-3|13|TRBJ2-7
CAISEGLTHEQYF
>TRBV5-1|11|TRBJ2-1
CASSLGNEQFF
>TRBV6-6|12|TRBJ2-7
CASSLQGVKQYF
>TRBV4-1|14|TRBJ2-7
CASSQVSGNDEQYF
>TRBV19|14|TRBJ1-2
CASSVGQGGYGYTF
>TRBV28|15|TRBJ2-1
CASSLKGEGYNEQFF
>TRBV4-1|16|TRBJ1-6
CASSQGTGGADSPLHF
>TRBV20-1|11|TRBJ1-1
CSAIGGTEAFF
>TRBV5-1|16|TRBJ2-5
CASSLAGRGGLETQYF
>TRBV19|14|TRBJ1-4
CASSIAGGNEKLFF
>TRBV25-1|15|TRBJ2-3
CASSDDTASTDTQYF
>TRBV27|15|TRBJ2-7
CASSPSGGAYYEQYF
>TRBV13|12|TRBJ1-1
CASRMGGAEAFF
>TRBV6-6|15|TRBJ1-4
CASSDLTQAGEKLFF
>TRBV28|14|TRBJ1-4
CASSLFRGNEKLFF
>TRBV19|11|TRBJ1-2
CASRLASGYTF
>TRBV19|14|TRBJ1-1
CASSITGGSAEAFF
>TRBV27|14|TRBJ1-2
CASRNSGHLYGYTF
>TRBV4-1|18|TRBJ1-1
CASSQRSRSDSMNTEAFF
>TRBV5-1|16|TRBJ2-3
CASSPDRAIRTDTQYF
>TRBV7-3|13|TRBJ2-3
CASSSLPEDTQYF
>TRBV28|14|TRBJ2-2
CASTVQGVTGELFF